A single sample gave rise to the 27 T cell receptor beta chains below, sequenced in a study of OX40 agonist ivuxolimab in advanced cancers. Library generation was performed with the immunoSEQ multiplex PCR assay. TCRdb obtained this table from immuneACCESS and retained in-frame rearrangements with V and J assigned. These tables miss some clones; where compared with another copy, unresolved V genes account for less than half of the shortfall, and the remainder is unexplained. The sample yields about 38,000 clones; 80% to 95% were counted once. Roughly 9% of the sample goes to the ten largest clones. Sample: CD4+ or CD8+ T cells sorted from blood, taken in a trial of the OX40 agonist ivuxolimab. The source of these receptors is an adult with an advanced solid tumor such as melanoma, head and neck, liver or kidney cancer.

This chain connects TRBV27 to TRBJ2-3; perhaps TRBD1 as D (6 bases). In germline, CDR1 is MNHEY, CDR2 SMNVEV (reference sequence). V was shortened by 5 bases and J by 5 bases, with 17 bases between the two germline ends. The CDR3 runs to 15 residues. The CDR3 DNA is TGTGCCAGCAGTCCAGGGGCCTGGCGGAGAGATACGCAGTATTTT. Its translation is CASSPGAWRRDTQYF.

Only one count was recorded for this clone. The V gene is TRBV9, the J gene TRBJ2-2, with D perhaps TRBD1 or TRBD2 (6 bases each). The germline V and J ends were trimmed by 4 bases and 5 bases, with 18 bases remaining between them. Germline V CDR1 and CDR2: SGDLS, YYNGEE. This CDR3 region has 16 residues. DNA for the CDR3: TGTGCCAGCAGCCCGGTGGGGGCGGGGCGAACCGGGGAGCTGTTTTTT. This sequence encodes CASSPVGAGRTGELFF. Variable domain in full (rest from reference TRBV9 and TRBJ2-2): DSGVTQTPKHLITATGQRVTLRCSPRSGDLSVYWYQQSLDQGLQFLIQYYNGEERAKGNILERFSAQQFPDLHSELNLSSLELGDSALYFCASSPVGAGRTGELFFGEGSRLTVL.

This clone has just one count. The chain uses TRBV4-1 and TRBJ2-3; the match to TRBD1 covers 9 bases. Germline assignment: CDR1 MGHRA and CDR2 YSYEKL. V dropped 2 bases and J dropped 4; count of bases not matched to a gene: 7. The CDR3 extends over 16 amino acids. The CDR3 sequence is CASSQPGDRAADTQYF. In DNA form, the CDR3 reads TGCGCCAGCAGCCAACCGGGGGACAGGGCGGCAGATACGCAGTATTTT.

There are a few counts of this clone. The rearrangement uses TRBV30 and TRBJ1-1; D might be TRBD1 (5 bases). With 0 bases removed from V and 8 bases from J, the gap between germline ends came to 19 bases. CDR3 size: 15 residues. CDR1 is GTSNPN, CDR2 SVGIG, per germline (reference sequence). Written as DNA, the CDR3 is TGTGCCTGGAGTGTAACCCCCCTTCGACAGTTAGAAGCTTTCTTT. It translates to CAWSVTPLRQLEAFF.

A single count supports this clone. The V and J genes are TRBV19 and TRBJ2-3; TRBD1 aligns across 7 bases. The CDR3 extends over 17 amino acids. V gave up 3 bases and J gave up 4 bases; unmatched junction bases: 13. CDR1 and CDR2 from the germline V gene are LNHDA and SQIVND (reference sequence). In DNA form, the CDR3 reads TGTGCCAGTAGTATTATCGGCGCCGAGGGGGCCCCAGATACGCAGTATTTT. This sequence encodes CASSIIGAEGAPDTQYF.

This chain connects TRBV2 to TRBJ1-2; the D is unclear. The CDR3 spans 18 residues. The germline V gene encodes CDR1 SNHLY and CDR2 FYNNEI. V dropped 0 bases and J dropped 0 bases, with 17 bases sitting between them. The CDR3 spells CASSEARSLETSNYGYTF. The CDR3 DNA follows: TGTGCCAGCAGTGAAGCGCGCAGCTTGGAAACTTCTAACTATGGCTACACCTTC.

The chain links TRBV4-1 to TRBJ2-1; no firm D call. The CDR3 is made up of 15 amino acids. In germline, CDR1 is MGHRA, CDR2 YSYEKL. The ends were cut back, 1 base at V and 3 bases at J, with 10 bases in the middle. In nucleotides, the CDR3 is TGCGCCAGCAGCCAAGTCGCGACTCTCTACAATGAGCAGTTCTTC. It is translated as CASSQVATLYNEQFF.

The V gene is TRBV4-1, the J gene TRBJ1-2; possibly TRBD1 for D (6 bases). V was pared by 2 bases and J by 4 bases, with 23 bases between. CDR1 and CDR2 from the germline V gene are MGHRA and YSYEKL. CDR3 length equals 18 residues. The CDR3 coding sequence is TGCGCCAGCAGCCAACTCCAGGCCCAGACAGGAGGTTTCTATGGCTACACCTTC. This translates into CASSQLQAQTGGFYGYTF.

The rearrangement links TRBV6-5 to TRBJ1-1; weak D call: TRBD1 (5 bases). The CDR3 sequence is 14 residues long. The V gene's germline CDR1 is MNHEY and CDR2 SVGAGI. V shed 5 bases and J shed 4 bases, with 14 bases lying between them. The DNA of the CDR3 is TGTGCCAGCAGTCCCATGAGGGGAAGCACTGAAGCTTTCTTT. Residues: CASSPMRGSTEAFF.

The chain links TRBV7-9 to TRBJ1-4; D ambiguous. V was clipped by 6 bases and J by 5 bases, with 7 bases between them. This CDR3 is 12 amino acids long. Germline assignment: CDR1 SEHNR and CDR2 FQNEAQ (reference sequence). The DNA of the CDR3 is TGTGCCAGCAGTTCCAGGAATGAAAAACTGTTTTTT. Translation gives CASSSRNEKLFF.

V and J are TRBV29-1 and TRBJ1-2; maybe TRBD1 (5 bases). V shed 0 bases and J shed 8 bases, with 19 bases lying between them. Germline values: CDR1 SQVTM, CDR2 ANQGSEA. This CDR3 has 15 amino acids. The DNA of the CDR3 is TGCAGCGTTGAAGATCGGGAAGCAGGGCAACGGGGCTACACCTTC. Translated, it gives CSVEDREAGQRGYTF.

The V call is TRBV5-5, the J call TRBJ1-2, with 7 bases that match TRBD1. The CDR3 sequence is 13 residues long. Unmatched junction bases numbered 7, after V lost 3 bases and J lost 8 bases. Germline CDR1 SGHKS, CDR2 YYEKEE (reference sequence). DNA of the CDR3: TGTGCCAGCAGCTCCCGGGACAGCGGCGGCTACACCTTC. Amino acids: CASSSRDSGGYTF.

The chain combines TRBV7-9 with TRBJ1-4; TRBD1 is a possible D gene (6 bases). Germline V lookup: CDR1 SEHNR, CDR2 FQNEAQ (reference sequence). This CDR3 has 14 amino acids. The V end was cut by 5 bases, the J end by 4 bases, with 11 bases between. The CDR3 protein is CASSPTGINEKLFF. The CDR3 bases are TGTGCCAGCAGCCCCACAGGGATTAATGAAAAACTGTTTTTT.

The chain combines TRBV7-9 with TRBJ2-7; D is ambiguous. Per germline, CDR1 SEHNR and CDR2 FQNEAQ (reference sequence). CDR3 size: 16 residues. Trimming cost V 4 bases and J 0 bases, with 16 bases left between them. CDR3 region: CASSSPPLESSYEQYF. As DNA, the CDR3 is TGTGCCAGCAGCTCCCCCCCCTTGGAGAGCTCCTACGAGCAGTACTTC. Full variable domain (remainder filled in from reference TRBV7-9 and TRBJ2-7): DTGVSQNPRHKITKRGQNVTFRCDPISEHNRLYWYRQTLGQGPEFLTYFQNEAQLEKSRLLSDRFSAERPKGSFSTLEIQRTEQGDSAMYLCASSSPPLESSYEQYFGPGTRLTVT.

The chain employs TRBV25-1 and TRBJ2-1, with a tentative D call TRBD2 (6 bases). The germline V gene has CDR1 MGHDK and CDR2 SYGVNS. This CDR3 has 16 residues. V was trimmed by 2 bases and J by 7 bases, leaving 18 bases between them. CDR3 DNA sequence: TGTGCCAGCAGTGAAAATACGGGAGAACCCCCGAATGAGCAGTTCTTC. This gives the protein CASSENTGEPPNEQFF.

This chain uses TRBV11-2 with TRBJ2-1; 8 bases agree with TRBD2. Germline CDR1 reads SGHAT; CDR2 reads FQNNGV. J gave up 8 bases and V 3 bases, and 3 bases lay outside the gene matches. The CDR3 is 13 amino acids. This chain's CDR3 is CASSLTSAHEQFF. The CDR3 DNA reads TGTGCCAGCAGCTTGACTAGCGCCCATGAGCAGTTCTTC.

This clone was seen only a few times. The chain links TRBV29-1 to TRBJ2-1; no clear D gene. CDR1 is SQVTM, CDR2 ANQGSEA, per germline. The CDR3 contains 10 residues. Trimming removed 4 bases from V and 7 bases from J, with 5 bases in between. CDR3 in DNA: TGCAGCGTTGCAGGTAATGAGCAGTTCTTC. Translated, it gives CSVAGNEQFF.

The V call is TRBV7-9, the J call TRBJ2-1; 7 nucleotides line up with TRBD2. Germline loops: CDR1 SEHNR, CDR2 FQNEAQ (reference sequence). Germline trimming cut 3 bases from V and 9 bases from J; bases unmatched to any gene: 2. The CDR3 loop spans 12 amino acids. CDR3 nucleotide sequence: TGTGCCAGCAGCTTGGGGGGGATTGAGCAGTTCTTC. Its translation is CASSLGGIEQFF.

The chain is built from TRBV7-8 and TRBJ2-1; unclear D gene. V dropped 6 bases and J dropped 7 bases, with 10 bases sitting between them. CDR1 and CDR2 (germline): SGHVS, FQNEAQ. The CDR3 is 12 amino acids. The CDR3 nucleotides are TGTGCCAGCAGGGAGCGTATAAATGAGCAGTTCTTC. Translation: CASRERINEQFF.

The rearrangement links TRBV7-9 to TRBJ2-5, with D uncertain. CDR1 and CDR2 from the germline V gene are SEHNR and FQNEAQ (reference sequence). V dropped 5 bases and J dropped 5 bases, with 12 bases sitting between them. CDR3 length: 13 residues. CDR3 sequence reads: CASSPLPRETQYF. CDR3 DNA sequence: TGTGCCAGCAGCCCCCTTCCACGGGAGACCCAGTACTTC.

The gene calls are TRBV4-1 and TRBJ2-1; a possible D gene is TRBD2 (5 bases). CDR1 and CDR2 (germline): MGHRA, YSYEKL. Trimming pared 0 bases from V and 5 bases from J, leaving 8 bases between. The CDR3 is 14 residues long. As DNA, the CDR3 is TGCGCCAGCAGCCAAGATTTAGCGAACAATGAGCAGTTCTTC. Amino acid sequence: CASSQDLANNEQFF.

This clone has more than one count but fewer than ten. The CDR3 loop is CASSPQPEDSYTF. In nucleotides, the CDR3 is TGTGCCAGCAGCCCTCAACCAGAAGATAGCTACACCTTC. V is TRBV5-6 and J is TRBJ1-2; D not resolved. The germline gives CDR1 SGHDT, CDR2 YYEEEE. The CDR3 totals 13 residues. Trimming removed 4 bases from V and 9 bases from J, with 16 bases in between.

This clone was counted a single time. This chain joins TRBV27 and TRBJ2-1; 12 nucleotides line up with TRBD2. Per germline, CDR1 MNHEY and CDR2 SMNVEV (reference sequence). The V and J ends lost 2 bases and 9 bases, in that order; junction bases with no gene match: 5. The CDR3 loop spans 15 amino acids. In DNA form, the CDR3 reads TGTGCCAGCAGTTTAGGACTAGCGGGAAGGGTTGAGCAGTTCTTC. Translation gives CASSLGLAGRVEQFF.

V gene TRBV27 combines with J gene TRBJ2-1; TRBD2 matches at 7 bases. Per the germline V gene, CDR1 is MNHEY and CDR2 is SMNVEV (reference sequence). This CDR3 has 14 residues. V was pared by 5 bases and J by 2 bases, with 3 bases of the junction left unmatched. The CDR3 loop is CASSEAGTYNEQFF. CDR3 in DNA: TGTGCCAGCAGTGAAGCGGGAACCTACAATGAGCAGTTCTTC.

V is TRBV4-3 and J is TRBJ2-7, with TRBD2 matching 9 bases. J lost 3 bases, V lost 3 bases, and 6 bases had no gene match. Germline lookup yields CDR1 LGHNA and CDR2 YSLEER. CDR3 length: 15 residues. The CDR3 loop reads CASSHRGTSNYEQYV. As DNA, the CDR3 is TGCGCCAGCAGCCACCGAGGGACTAGCAACTACGAGCAGTACGTC.

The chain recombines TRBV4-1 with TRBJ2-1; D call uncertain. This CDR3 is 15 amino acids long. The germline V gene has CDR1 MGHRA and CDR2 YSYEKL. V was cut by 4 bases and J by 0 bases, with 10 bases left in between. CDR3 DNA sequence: TGCGCCAGCAGCCCGACTGCCAGCTCCTACAATGAGCAGTTCTTC. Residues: CASSPTASSYNEQFF.

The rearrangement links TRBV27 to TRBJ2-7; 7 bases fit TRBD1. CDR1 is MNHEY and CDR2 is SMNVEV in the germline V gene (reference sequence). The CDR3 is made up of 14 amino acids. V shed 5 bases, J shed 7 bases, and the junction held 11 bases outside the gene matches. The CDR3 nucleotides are TGTGCCAGCAGTGACACAGGGGTTTTGAGTGAGCAGTACTTC. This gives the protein CASSDTGVLSEQYF.